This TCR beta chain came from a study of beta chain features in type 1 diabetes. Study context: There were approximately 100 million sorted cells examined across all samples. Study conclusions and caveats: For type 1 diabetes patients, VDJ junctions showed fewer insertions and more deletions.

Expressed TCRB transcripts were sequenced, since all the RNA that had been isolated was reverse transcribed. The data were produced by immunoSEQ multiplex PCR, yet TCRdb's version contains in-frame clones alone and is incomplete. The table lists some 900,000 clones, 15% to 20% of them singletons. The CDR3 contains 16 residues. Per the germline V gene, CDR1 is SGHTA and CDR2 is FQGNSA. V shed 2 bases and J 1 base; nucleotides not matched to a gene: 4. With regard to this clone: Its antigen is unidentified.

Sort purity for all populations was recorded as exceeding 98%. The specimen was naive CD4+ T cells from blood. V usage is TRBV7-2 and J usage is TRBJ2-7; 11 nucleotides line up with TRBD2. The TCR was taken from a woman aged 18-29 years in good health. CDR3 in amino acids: CASSLSSGRASYEQYF. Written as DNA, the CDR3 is TGTGCCAGCAGCTTAAGTAGCGGGAGGGCATCCTACGAGCAGTACTTC.